The 16 T cell receptor beta chains below all came from one sample that was sequenced in a study of blood T cell repertoires in COVID-19 (TCRdb year 2020). Libraries were built with the immunoSEQ multiplex PCR assay. TCRdb mirrors the immuneACCESS table, restricted to in-frame sequences. Some clones are absent from its copies; in checked studies, under half trace to an unresolved V gene, and the reason for the others is unknown. The sample profile shows around 11,000 clones; around 78% of them were found once. The ten largest clones take up roughly 13% of the sample. Sequencing input: peripheral blood. All receptors derive from a human donor in a cohort sampled during active COVID-19.

The rearrangement uses TRBV5-1 and TRBJ2-1; D gene unclear. The CDR3 covers 14 residues. Looked up from germline, CDR1 is SGHRS and CDR2 is YFSETQ. V dropped 4 bases and J dropped 4 bases, with 12 bases sitting between them. CDR3 bases: TGCGCCAGCAGCCCCCGGCCGGGTTACAATGAGCAGTTCTTC. Amino acid sequence: CASSPRPGYNEQFF.

The rearrangement links TRBV5-1 to TRBJ2-5, with D possibly matching TRBD2 (5 bases). Germline V gene sequence: CDR1 SGHRS, CDR2 YFSETQ. The CDR3 contains 14 residues. Trimming removed 0 bases from V and 1 base from J, with 7 bases in between. The CDR3 sequence is CASSLVGGQETQYF. The CDR3 DNA reads TGCGCCAGCAGCTTGGTTGGAGGCCAAGAGACCCAGTACTTC.

In its sample, this clone is medium-sized. This chain uses TRBV5-4 with TRBJ2-7; the match to TRBD2 covers 9 bases. Germline values: CDR1 SGHNT, CDR2 YYREEE (reference sequence). This CDR3 has 13 amino acids. The V segment lost 4 bases and the J segment 6 bases; nucleotides outside the gene matches: 5. The CDR3 nucleotides read TGTGCCAGCAGCCTTAGCGGGAGTGCCGAGCAGTACTTC. Translating it yields CASSLSGSAEQYF. The full variable domain, with the rest looked up from reference TRBV5-4 and TRBJ2-7, is ETGVTQSPTHLIKTRGQQVTLRCSSQSGHNTVSWYQQALGQGPQFIFQYYREEENGRGNFPPRFSGLQFPNYSSELNVNALELDDSALYLCASSLSGSAEQYFGPGTRLTVT.

The chain joins TRBV11-2 to TRBJ2-7; D gene ambiguous. The CDR3 totals 16 residues. Trimming removed 5 bases from V and 0 bases from J, with 17 bases in between. From germline, CDR1 is SGHAT and CDR2 FQNNGV. The DNA for the CDR3 is TGTGCCAGCAGCGTAGGTGTGGGTGCTAGCTCCTACGAGCAGTACTTC. Residues: CASSVGVGASSYEQYF.

This rearrangement joins TRBV24-1 to TRBJ2-1; 11 nucleotides agree with TRBD2. Germline loops: CDR1 KGHDR, CDR2 SFDVKD. This CDR3 region has 14 residues. The V and J ends lost 9 bases and 8 bases, in that order; junction bases with no gene match: 8. The CDR3 DNA is TGTGCCACCGTACTAGCGGGAGAGGCGGATGAGCAGTTCTTC. Translating gives CATVLAGEADEQFF.

This chain links TRBV18 with TRBJ2-3; TRBD1 agrees at 8 bases. Unmatched junction bases numbered 11, after V lost 4 bases and J lost 2 bases. This CDR3 contains 17 residues. Per the germline V gene, CDR1 is KGHSH and CDR2 is LQKENI. CDR3 region: CASSLEGQGAFTDTQYF. The CDR3 DNA follows: TGTGCCAGCTCACTCGAAGGGCAGGGGGCATTCACAGATACGCAGTATTTT.

The V gene is TRBV5-1, the J gene TRBJ2-3, with D unresolved. The CDR3 has 14 amino acids. The V end lost 4 bases, the J end lost 1 base, and 10 bases lay between the germline ends. CDR1 and CDR2 from the germline V gene are SGHRS and YFSETQ. The CDR3 here is CASSPPRGTDTQYF. The CDR3 region has the DNA TGCGCCAGCAGCCCTCCTCGGGGCACAGATACGCAGTATTTT. The entire variable domain, with the rest obtained from reference TRBV5-1 and TRBJ2-3, is as follows: KAGVTQTPRYLIKTRGQQVTLSCSPISGHRSVSWYQQTPGQGLQFLFEYFSETQRNKGNFPGRFSGRQFSNSRSEMNVSTLELGDSALYLCASSPPRGTDTQYFGPGTRLTVL.

The rearrangement links TRBV9 to TRBJ2-3; unclear D gene. V lost 3 bases and J 4 bases, leaving 6 bases between the germline ends. The CDR3 extends over 12 amino acids. Germline CDR1 reads SGDLS; CDR2 reads YYNGEE. CDR3 region: CASSEAADTQYF. As DNA, the CDR3 is TGTGCCAGCAGCGAGGCGGCAGATACGCAGTATTTT.

The chain carries TRBV25-1 and TRBJ2-5, with 10 bases aligning to TRBD2. The CDR3 length is 17 residues. CDR1 is MGHDK and CDR2 is SYGVNS in the germline V gene. Trimming removed 2 bases from V and 4 bases from J; junction bases left unmatched: 10. The CDR3 bases are TGTGCCAGCAGTGAAGTTATTAGCGGGAGGCTCGGAGAGACCCAGTACTTC. This codes for CASSEVISGRLGETQYF.

The V call is TRBV28, the J call TRBJ1-2; possible D gene TRBD1, 5 bases. V lost 2 bases and J lost 4, with 5 bases in between. The CDR3 is 12 residues long. Germline V gene lookup returns CDR1 MDHEN and CDR2 SYDVKM. CDR3 DNA sequence: TGTGCCAGCAGTTTAAGGGGCTATGGCTACACCTTC. Translation: CASSLRGYGYTF.

This clone was recorded once. The chain links TRBV7-9 to TRBJ2-1; D possibly corresponds to TRBD2 (6 bases). Trimming removed 5 bases at V and 7 bases at J, with 15 bases between. Germline V gene sequence: CDR1 SEHNR, CDR2 FQNEAQ (reference sequence). The CDR3 runs 14 residues. CDR3 in amino acids: CASSLRISGNEQFF. The DNA for the CDR3 is TGTGCCAGCAGCCTTCGGATTAGCGGTAATGAGCAGTTCTTC.

This sequence joins TRBV5-6 and TRBJ2-7, with 8 bases lining up with TRBD2. Germline CDR1 SGHDT, CDR2 YYEEEE. The CDR3 sequence is 17 residues long. V dropped 1 base and J dropped 7; count of bases not matched to a gene: 16. The CDR3, as DNA: TGTGCCAGCAGCTTGAGGGTGGATAACGGGAGGGCCCGGGAGCAGTACTTC. Residues: CASSLRVDNGRAREQYF.

The gene calls are TRBV2 and TRBJ2-7; weak D call: TRBD2 (6 bases). The CDR3 has 15 residues. The germline CDR1 and CDR2 sequences are SNHLY and FYNNEI. V was pared by 7 bases and J by 0 bases, with 16 bases between. The CDR3 loop is CASNRDRDFSYEQYF. CDR3 DNA: TGTGCCAGCAATAGAGACCGGGACTTCTCCTACGAGCAGTACTTC.

The rearrangement uses TRBV14 and TRBJ2-3, with 8 bases matching TRBD2. The CDR3 loop spans 17 amino acids. The V gene's germline CDR1 is SGHDN and CDR2 FVKESK. After removal of 3 bases from V and 4 bases from J, the junction contained 12 bases not matched to a gene. The CDR3 DNA reads as TGTGCCAGCAGCCATGATGGACTAGCATTTGTGGCAGATACGCAGTATTTT. It yields the protein CASSHDGLAFVADTQYF.

With regard to this clone: One end of the junction varies from germline; a read error may be responsible. The rearrangement uses TRBV28 and TRBJ2-1, with D perhaps matching TRBD2 (6 bases). Germline V gene data show CDR1 as MDHEN and CDR2 as SYDVKM. This CDR3 contains 13 residues. This chain's CDR3 is CASSLSGRPGGVF. As DNA, the CDR3 is TGTGCCAGCAGTTTAAGCGGCCGTCCAGGAGGGGTCTTC.

This chain uses TRBV28 with TRBJ2-7; 14 nucleotides align to TRBD2. V lost 6 bases to trimming and J lost 7 bases; unmatched junction nucleotides: 14. The CDR3 has 17 residues. Germline-derived CDR1 and CDR2 are MDHEN and SYDVKM. DNA of the CDR3: TGTGCCAGCAGGCGGACCGGGACTAGCGGGAGAATCATGGAGCAGTACTTC. It is translated as CASRRTGTSGRIMEQYF.